The 16 T cell receptor beta chains in this list originate from one sample, sequenced in a study of T cell repertoires in cytomegalovirus infection. No antigen has been identified for these receptors. TCRdb called the reads again in MiXCR, with one record for every CDR3 protein. This repertoire shows 900,000 to 950,000 distinct CDR3 sequences, roughly 30% found once; its top ten account for about an eighth. The material sequenced was cultured CD8+ T cells from PBMCs, taken from culture after CMV antigen stimulation. The receptors derive from a human donor in good health (CMV status not recorded). Some clones in this sample may be carry-over from other donors' samples.

This rearrangement joins TRBV7-9 to TRBJ1-4; D gene ambiguous. The CDR3 totals 14 residues. Per germline, CDR1 SEHNR and CDR2 FQNEAQ (reference sequence). V lost 5 bases to trimming and J lost 8 bases, with 15 bases between them. CDR3 DNA: TGTGCCAGCAGCCCCGTCGGGTTCCGGGAAAAACTGTTTTTT. It is translated as CASSPVGFREKLFF.

V and J are TRBV10-2 and TRBJ1-2; 8 positions match TRBD1. This CDR3 contains 12 residues. Germline V gene sequence: CDR1 WSHSY, CDR2 SAAADI. V lost 3 bases and J lost 8; bases outside the gene matches: 2. This CDR3 reads CASSDRGQGYTF. Written as DNA, the CDR3 is TGCGCCAGCAGTGACAGGGGGCAGGGCTACACCTTC.

The chain has TRBV27 and TRBJ2-5, with TRBD1 identical over 10 bases. V gave up 6 bases and J gave up 4 bases; unmatched junction bases: 8. CDR1 and CDR2 (germline): MNHEY, SMNVEV (reference sequence). The CDR3 totals 15 residues. CDR3 DNA sequence: TGTGCCAGCAGCCCTGGACAGGGGGTAGGAGAGACCCAGTACTTC. It yields the protein CASSPGQGVGETQYF.

This clonotype was seen ten or more times. The chain links TRBV7-2 to TRBJ2-3, with no clear D. Deletions cut 2 bases from V and 3 bases from J, with 15 bases between. This CDR3 comprises 16 residues. Germline V gene data show CDR1 as SGHTA and CDR2 as FQGNSA. CDR3 sequence (DNA): TGTGCCAGCAGCTTAAGCCCCGGTGAAGGGACAGATACGCAGTATTTT. Residues: CASSLSPGEGTDTQYF.

The CDR3 protein is CASSPSGGGGYGYTF. The CDR3 coding sequence is TGTGCCAGCAGTCCCTCGGGGGGCGGTGGCTATGGCTACACCTTC. The V and J genes are TRBV12-3 or TRBV12-4 and TRBJ1-2; D is possibly TRBD1 (6 bases). Trimming took off 5 bases at V and 4 bases at J, with 17 bases between the two ends. This CDR3 is built from 15 residues.

This clonotype was seen only a few times. The chain joins TRBV10-3 to TRBJ2-3; tentative D call: TRBD1 (5 bases). Germline lookup yields CDR1 ENHRY and CDR2 SYGVKD. The CDR3 has 13 residues. Trimming shortened V by 2 bases and J by 5 bases, and 8 bases separated the two germline ends. CDR3 protein: CAISEKGVDTQYF. For the CDR3, the DNA is TGTGCCATCAGTGAGAAAGGGGTAGATACGCAGTATTTT.

In its sample, this clonotype was seen many times. The chain has TRBV6-1 and TRBJ2-1, with 9 bases aligning to TRBD1. Trimming cost V 3 bases and J 4 bases; bases outside gene matches: 4. This CDR3 has 15 residues. Germline V gene lookup returns CDR1 MNHNS and CDR2 SASEGT. CDR3 sequence (DNA): TGTGCCAGCAGTGATATCGGACAGGGGTACAATGAGCAGTTCTTC. Protein product: CASSDIGQGYNEQFF.

This clonotype appeared many times. V and J are TRBV7-2 and TRBJ1-5; no firm D call. The CDR3 extends over 14 amino acids. Germline CDR1 and CDR2: SGHTA and FQGNSA. Deletions cut 5 bases from V and 2 bases from J, with 10 bases between. The CDR3 nucleotides read TGTGCCAGCAGCGAAAACAGTGGCAATCAGCCCCAGCATTTT. This codes for CASSENSGNQPQHF.

In this sample, this clonotype turned up many times. V gene TRBV7-8 combines with J gene TRBJ2-5; perhaps TRBD1 as D (6 bases). The CDR3 sequence is 16 residues long. Germline lookup yields CDR1 SGHVS and CDR2 FQNEAQ. V was clipped by 2 bases and J by 5 bases, with 18 bases between them. The DNA of the CDR3 is TGTGCCAGCAGCTTAAGGGCAGGGGCCGGTGGGGAGACCCAGTACTTC. Protein: CASSLRAGAGGETQYF. Full variable domain (rest looked up from reference TRBV7-8 and TRBJ2-5): GAGVSQSPRYKVAKRGQDVALRCDPISGHVSLFWYQQALGQGPEFLTYFQNEAQLDKSGLPSDRFFAERPEGSVSTLKIQRTQQEDSAVYLCASSLRAGAGGETQYFGPGTRLLVL.

The CDR3 is CAIRLTETTNTGELFF. The DNA of the CDR3 is TGTGCCATCAGGTTGACAGAAACAACGAACACCGGGGAGCTGTTTTTT. This chain uses TRBV10-3 with TRBJ2-2; D possibly corresponds to TRBD1 (5 bases). The V and J ends lost 6 bases and 0 bases respectively, with 14 bases between them. The CDR3 spans 16 residues. Germline-derived CDR1 and CDR2 are ENHRY and SYGVKD.

The rearrangement uses TRBV28 and TRBJ1-5; perhaps TRBD1 as D (5 bases). This CDR3 has 15 residues. CDR1 is MDHEN and CDR2 is SYDVKM in the germline V gene. CDR3 DNA sequence: TGTGTCGCACAGGCGAGGGAAGGGGGCAATCAGCCCCAGCATTTT. Amino acid sequence: CVAQAREGGNQPQHF.

The chain has TRBV10-3 and TRBJ1-2; 9 bases align to TRBD1. The CDR3 is 12 amino acids. Looked up from germline, CDR1 is ENHRY and CDR2 is SYGVKD. V was clipped by 6 bases and J by 8 bases; unmatched bases: 4. CDR3 protein: CAISRDREGYTF. CDR3 in DNA: TGTGCCATCAGCCGGGACAGGGAGGGCTACACCTTC.

V usage is TRBV20-1 and J usage is TRBJ1-2; 9 bases match TRBD1. Trimming removed 1 base from V and 0 bases from J; junction bases left unmatched: 6. This CDR3 is built from 16 residues. Germline V gene lookup returns CDR1 DFQATT and CDR2 SNEGSKA (reference sequence). Here the CDR3 reads CSARVADRGTNYGYTF. The DNA for the CDR3 is TGCAGTGCTAGAGTGGCGGACAGGGGAACTAACTATGGCTACACCTTC.

This clonotype is a singleton in its sample. This chain uses TRBV10-3 with TRBJ1-5, with 7 positions matching TRBD1. The CDR3 covers 15 residues. Trimming took 3 bases from V and 6 from J; bases not matched to a gene: 8. Germline V CDR1 and CDR2: ENHRY, SYGVKD. The CDR3 reads CAISDSRGHSQPQHF. The CDR3 DNA follows: TGTGCCATCAGTGACTCAAGGGGGCATAGTCAGCCCCAGCATTTT.

This clonotype was counted a few times. The chain employs TRBV7-9 and TRBJ1-6; a possible D gene is TRBD1 (6 bases). CDR1 is SEHNR, CDR2 FQNEAQ, per germline (reference sequence). CDR3 length: 15 residues. Trimming removed 5 bases from V and 8 bases from J, with 16 bases in between. DNA of the CDR3: TGTGCCAGCAGCCCACAGGCGGGACAACATTCACCCCTCCACTTT. The encoded protein is CASSPQAGQHSPLHF.

V and J are TRBV6-5 and TRBJ2-3; 8 nucleotides match TRBD1. This CDR3 has 16 amino acids. V lost 6 bases, J lost 0 bases, and 8 bases stayed unmatched. The germline CDR1 and CDR2 sequences are MNHEY and SVGAGI. Written as DNA, the CDR3 is TGTGCCAGCAGATACCTCGGACAGGGCAGCACAGATACGCAGTATTTT. This encodes CASRYLGQGSTDTQYF.